The 30 T cell receptor beta chains below all came from one sample that was sequenced in a study of CXCR3-negative and CXCR3-positive naive CD8 T cells. Findings of the study overall: Naive cells with CXCR3 showed TRB CDR3s that were more hydrophobic than those in CXCR3-negative naive cells.

Antigens for these TCRs are unknown. All TRB cDNA libraries came from 5' RACE performed with UMI labels. TCRdb re-called the 5' RACE reads and gives one entry per CDR3 protein, without DNA. The sample data list 55,000 to 75,000 distinct CDR3 sequences. Material: naive CXCR3+ CD8+ T cells from blood. Documented subset: CD45RO-CCR7+CD27+CD95- naive CD8+ T cells expressing CXCR3 (TNR3+). Receptors originate from a human donor in good health. Some clones in this sample may be carry-over from other donors' samples.

The chain combines TRBV15 with TRBJ2-7. The germline gives CDR1 LNHNV, CDR2 YYDKDF (reference sequence). CDR3 length: 13 residues. CDR3: CATSRVESYEQYF.

The chain has TRBV12-3 or TRBV12-4 and TRBJ2-7; TCRdb calls TRBD1, which cannot be checked without DNA. This CDR3 is 12 amino acids long. The CDR3 protein is CASSPGDSGQYF.

V and J are TRBV14 and TRBJ1-3. Looked up from germline, CDR1 is SGHDN and CDR2 is FVKESK. This CDR3 has 14 amino acids. The CDR3 sequence: CASSQDLSGNTIYF. Full variable domain (remainder filled in from reference TRBV14 and TRBJ1-3): EAGVTQFPSHSVIEKGQTVTLRCDPISGHDNLYWYRRVMGKEIKFLLHFVKESKQDESGMPNNRFLAERTGGTYSTLKVQPAELEDSGVYFCASSQDLSGNTIYFGEGSWLTVV.

V is TRBV11-2 and J is TRBJ2-7. The CDR3 is 15 residues long. Germline V CDR1 and CDR2: SGHAT, FQNNGV. CDR3 amino acids: CASSLDRWDSYEQYF.

The chain recombines TRBV7-9 with TRBJ2-7; TCRdb gives TRBD1 as the D gene, but with no DNA this cannot be confirmed. This CDR3 comprises 15 residues. Germline values: CDR1 SEHNR, CDR2 FQNEAQ (reference sequence). CDR3 region: CASSRLQGYSYEQYF.

The chain uses TRBV15 and TRBJ1-5. Germline CDR1 reads LNHNV; CDR2 reads YYDKDF (reference sequence). This CDR3 spans 15 amino acids. The CDR3 here is CATSGQTYSNQPQHF.

The rearrangement joins TRBV10-1 to TRBJ2-7; TCRdb's D call of TRBD1 is untestable without DNA. Germline CDR1 WNHNN, CDR2 SYGVQD (reference sequence). The CDR3 covers 16 residues. The CDR3 reads CASRETDRGEEYEQYF.

This chain links TRBV3-1 with TRBJ2-7. There are 16 residues in the CDR3. The germline CDR1 and CDR2 sequences are LGHDT and YNNKEL (reference sequence). The CDR3 protein is CASSHVGLDFIYEQYF.

The genes are TRBV20-1 and TRBJ2-3; TCRdb designates TRBD2, a call that cannot be tested without DNA. This CDR3 is 13 amino acids long. Germline V lookup: CDR1 DFQATT, CDR2 SNEGSKA (reference sequence). This chain's CDR3 is CSAGTSGAAYGYF.

The J gene is TRBJ2-7, the V gene TRBV12-3 or TRBV12-4; absent DNA, TCRdb's TRBD2 call cannot be checked. This CDR3 has 16 amino acids. Here the CDR3 reads CASSAILANGGYEQYF.

The chain combines TRBV7-2 with TRBJ2-7. CDR1 is SGHTA, CDR2 FQGNSA, per germline. This CDR3 contains 15 residues. CDR3 amino acids: CASSLLWVSSYEQYF. Supplemented by reference TRBV7-2 and TRBJ2-7, the full variable domain reads GAGVSQSPSNKVTEKGKDVELRCDPISGHTALYWYRQSLGQGLEFLIYFQGNSAPDKSGLPSDRFSAERTGGSVSTLTIQRTQQEDSAVYLCASSLLWVSSYEQYFGPGTRLTVT.

V usage is TRBV4-3 and J usage is TRBJ2-2; lacking DNA, the TRBD1 call made by TCRdb goes unchecked. The CDR3 loop spans 14 amino acids. CDR1 LGHNA and CDR2 YSLEER come from the germline V gene. The CDR3 spells CASSQGDHTGELFF.

This CDR3 is CASSFEPISYNEQFF. V is TRBV27 and J is TRBJ2-1. The CDR3 is 15 residues long. Germline loops: CDR1 MNHEY, CDR2 SMNVEV (reference sequence).

This chain connects TRBV29-1 to TRBJ2-7; the TCRdb D gene call, TRBD1, has no DNA to confirm it. Germline CDR1 reads SQVTM; CDR2 reads ANQGSEA. The CDR3 spans 11 residues. The CDR3 protein is CSVKQGVEQYF.

The chain links TRBV6-5 to TRBJ2-7; TCRdb picks TRBD2, but there is no DNA to check that call. Germline CDR1 is MNHEY and CDR2 is SVGAGI. CDR3 length: 15 amino acids. The CDR3 here is CASTIKVAGGNEQYF.

The V gene is TRBV7-9, the J gene TRBJ2-1; the TRBD2 assignment by TCRdb is unverifiable without DNA. The CDR3 is 15 residues long. The germline gives CDR1 SEHNR, CDR2 FQNEAQ (reference sequence). The CDR3 region is CASSWRESSYNEQFF.

V and J are TRBV7-9 and TRBJ2-7; TCRdb designates TRBD1, a call that cannot be tested without DNA. CDR1 is SEHNR and CDR2 is FQNEAQ in the germline V gene (reference sequence). The CDR3 sequence is 14 residues long. CDR3 region: CASSSTTGPYEQYF.

The chain has TRBV10-3 and TRBJ2-1; TCRdb proposes TRBD1, but this gene call is untestable without DNA. The CDR3 consists of 13 residues. In germline, CDR1 is ENHRY, CDR2 SYGVKD. CDR3 residues: CATLGQPYNEQFF.

The chain employs TRBV27 and TRBJ1-2; TCRdb lists TRBD1, though no DNA is available to test this call. From germline, CDR1 is MNHEY and CDR2 SMNVEV (reference sequence). The CDR3 is 14 amino acids. The CDR3 sequence is CASSLNGEGIGYTF.

V usage is TRBV4-2 and J usage is TRBJ2-5; TCRdb picks TRBD1, but there is no DNA to check that call. The CDR3 has 14 residues. Germline V gene sequence: CDR1 LGHNA, CDR2 YNFKEQ. This chain's CDR3 is CASSQAGQKETQYF.

CDR3 in amino acids: CASSLREAGTGELFF. The chain links TRBV7-3 to TRBJ2-2; the TRBD2 assignment by TCRdb is unverifiable without DNA. The germline CDR1 and CDR2 sequences are SGHTA and FQGTGA. The CDR3 contains 15 residues.

The genes are TRBV28 and TRBJ2-7. CDR1 and CDR2 (germline): MDHEN, SYDVKM. The CDR3 consists of 15 residues. CDR3 sequence: CASSSRTDPSYEQYF.

CDR3 region: CASSYEGGNEQFF. The rearrangement joins TRBV6-6 to TRBJ2-1. Per the germline V gene, CDR1 is MNHNY and CDR2 is SVGAGI (reference sequence). The CDR3 sequence is 13 residues long.

This rearrangement joins TRBV11-2 to TRBJ2-3; there is no DNA to check the TCRdb D call of TRBD1. This CDR3 contains 15 residues. The germline V gene has CDR1 SGHAT and CDR2 FQNNGV. This chain's CDR3 is CASRTGGGSTDTQYF.

J is TRBJ1-5 and V is TRBV28; as DNA is missing, the TRBD1 call by TCRdb cannot be tested. The CDR3 totals 14 residues. CDR1 and CDR2 from the germline V gene are MDHEN and SYDVKM. The CDR3 reads CASSQRTGSQPQHF.

The chain combines TRBV4-3 with TRBJ2-5; TCRdb's D call, TRBD2, is unchecked because there is no DNA. CDR1 and CDR2 (germline): LGHNA, YSLEER. The CDR3 loop spans 17 amino acids. The CDR3 sequence: CASSQVLSGGAGETQYF.

The chain carries TRBV28 and TRBJ2-5; TCRdb gives TRBD1 as the D gene, but with no DNA this cannot be confirmed. The CDR3 loop spans 14 amino acids. From germline, CDR1 is MDHEN and CDR2 SYDVKM. CDR3 in amino acids: CASSRQGDQETQYF.

The chain uses TRBV27 and TRBJ2-2. Germline CDR1 and CDR2: MNHEY and SMNVEV (reference sequence). The length of the CDR3 is 12 residues. The CDR3 region is CASSLATGELFF.

The genes are TRBV4-1 and TRBJ1-1. The CDR3 is 16 amino acids. Germline-derived CDR1 and CDR2 are MGHRA and YSYEKL. CDR3 protein: CASSQDETGWVTEAFF.

CDR3 sequence reads: CAISPLWTGGTKPQHF. The gene calls are TRBV10-3 and TRBJ1-5; TCRdb returns TRBD1, unconfirmable since there is no DNA. The germline V gene has CDR1 ENHRY and CDR2 SYGVKD. This CDR3 is built from 16 residues.